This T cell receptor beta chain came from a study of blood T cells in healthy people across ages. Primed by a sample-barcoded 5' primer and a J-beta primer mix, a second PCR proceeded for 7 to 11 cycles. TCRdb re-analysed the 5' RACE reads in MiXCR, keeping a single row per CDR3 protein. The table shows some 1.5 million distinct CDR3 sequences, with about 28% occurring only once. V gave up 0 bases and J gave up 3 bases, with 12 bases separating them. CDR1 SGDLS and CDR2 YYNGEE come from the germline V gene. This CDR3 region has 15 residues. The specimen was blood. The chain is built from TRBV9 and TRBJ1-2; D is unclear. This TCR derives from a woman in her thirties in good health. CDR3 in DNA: TGTGCCAGCAGCGTAGTCGACTTAGTTTACTATGGCTACACCTTC. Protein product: CASSVVDLVYYGYTF.